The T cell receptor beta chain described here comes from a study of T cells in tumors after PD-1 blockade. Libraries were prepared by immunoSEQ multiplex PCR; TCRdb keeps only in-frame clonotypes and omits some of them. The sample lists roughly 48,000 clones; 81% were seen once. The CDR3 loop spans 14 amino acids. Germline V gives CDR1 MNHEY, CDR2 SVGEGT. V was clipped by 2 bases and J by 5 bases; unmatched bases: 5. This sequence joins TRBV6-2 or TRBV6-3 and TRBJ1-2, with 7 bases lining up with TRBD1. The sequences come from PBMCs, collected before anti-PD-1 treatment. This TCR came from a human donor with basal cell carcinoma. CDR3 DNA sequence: TGTGCCAGCAGTTACGACAGGGTGGAGTATGGCTACACCTTC. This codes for CASSYDRVEYGYTF.